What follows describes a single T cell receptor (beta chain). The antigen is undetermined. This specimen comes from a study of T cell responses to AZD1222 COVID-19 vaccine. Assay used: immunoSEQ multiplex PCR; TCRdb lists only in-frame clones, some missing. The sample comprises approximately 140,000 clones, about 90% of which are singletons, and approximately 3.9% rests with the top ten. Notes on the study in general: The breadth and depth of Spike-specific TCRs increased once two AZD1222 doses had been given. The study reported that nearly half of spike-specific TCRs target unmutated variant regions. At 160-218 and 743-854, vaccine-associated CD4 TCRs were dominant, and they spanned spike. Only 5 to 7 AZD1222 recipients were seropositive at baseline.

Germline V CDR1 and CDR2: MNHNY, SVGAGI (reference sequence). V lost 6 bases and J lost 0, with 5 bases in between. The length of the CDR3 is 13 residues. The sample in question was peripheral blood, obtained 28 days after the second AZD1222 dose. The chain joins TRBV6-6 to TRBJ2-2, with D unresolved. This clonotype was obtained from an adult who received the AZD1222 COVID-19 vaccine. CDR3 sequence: CASRSANTGELFF. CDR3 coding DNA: TGTGCCAGCAGGTCAGCGAACACCGGGGAGCTGTTTTTT.